This T cell receptor beta chain was retrieved from a study of cytomegalovirus exposure and HLA in healthy donors. Study overall: Out of 150 million to 200 million T cells, an earlier analysis found over 90 million unique TCR beta sequences in total.

The CDR3 sequence is 17 residues long. CDR1 is SEHNR and CDR2 is FQNEAQ in the germline V gene (reference sequence). On this clone itself: The antigen is unknown. The junction does not match germline at one end; this may be a read error.

The study ran its PCR with 60 Vbeta and 13 Jbeta primers. Only in-frame clones appear in the TCRdb table, and some are missing; sequencing was by immunoSEQ multiplex PCR. This table holds 120,000 to 150,000 clones, more than 60% found once. Overall study findings and caveats: Roughly uniform sequencing depth across donors was assumed, possibly incorrectly.

The rearrangement links TRBV7-9 to TRBJ1-3; a weak D match, TRBD1 (6 bases). This receptor was obtained from a man in his forties in good health and CMV-seropositive. Input material: PBMCs. The CDR3 sequence: CSSSLFRPRGGGNTIYF. DNA for the CDR3: TGTTCCAGCAGCTTATTCCGGCCCCGTGGGGGCGGAAACACCATATATTTT.